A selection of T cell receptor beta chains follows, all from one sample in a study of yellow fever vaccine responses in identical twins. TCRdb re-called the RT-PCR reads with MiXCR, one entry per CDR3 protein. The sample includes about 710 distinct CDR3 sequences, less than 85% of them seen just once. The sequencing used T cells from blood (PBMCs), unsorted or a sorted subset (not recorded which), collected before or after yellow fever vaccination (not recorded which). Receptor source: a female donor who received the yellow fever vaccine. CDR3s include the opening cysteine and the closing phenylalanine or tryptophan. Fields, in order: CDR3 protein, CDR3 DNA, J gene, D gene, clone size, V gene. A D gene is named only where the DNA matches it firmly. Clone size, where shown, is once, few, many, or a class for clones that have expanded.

CDR3: CASSVNPTAYNEQFF
DNA: TGCGCCAGCAGCGTGAATCCGACAGCCTACAATGAGCAGTTCTTC
J: TRBJ2-1
D: -
size: -
V: TRBV5-1

CDR3: CASSPSAGGMGNEKLFF
DNA: TGTGCCAGCAGCCCGTCGGCAGGGGGCATGGGTAATGAAAAACTGTTTTTT
J: TRBJ1-4
D: TRBD1
size: -
V: TRBV11-2

CDR3: CSAREMFGGVYEQYF
DNA: TGCAGTGCTAGAGAAATGTTTGGGGGGGTCTACGAGCAGTACTTC
J: TRBJ2-7
D: TRBD2
size: -
V: TRBV20-1

CDR3: CSAEWGAFGKETQYF
DNA: TGCAGCGCTGAATGGGGGGCGTTTGGGAAAGAGACCCAGTACTTC
J: TRBJ2-5
D: -
size: -
V: TRBV29-1

CDR3: CASSSTSGRTYEQYF
DNA: TGTGCCAGCAGCTCTACTAGCGGGAGGACCTACGAGCAGTACTTC
J: TRBJ2-7
D: TRBD2
size: -
V: TRBV11-3

CDR3: CASSQTSGDSYEQYF
DNA: TGTGCCAGCAGCCAAACTAGCGGGGACTCCTACGAGCAGTACTTC
J: TRBJ2-7
D: TRBD2
size: -
V: TRBV4-2

CDR3: CSARDGGRSSYNEQFF
DNA: TGCAGTGCTAGAGATGGGGGGAGGAGCTCCTACAATGAGCAGTTCTTC
J: TRBJ2-1
D: -
size: -
V: TRBV20-1

CDR3: CASSWGLAETQYF
DNA: TGTGCCAGCAGTTGGGGACTAGCGGAGACCCAGTACTTC
J: TRBJ2-5
D: TRBD2
size: -
V: TRBV7-3

CDR3: CASSYSGGSADTQYF
DNA: TGTGCCAGCAGTTACTCGGGCGGGAGTGCAGATACGCAGTATTTT
J: TRBJ2-3
D: TRBD2
size: -
V: TRBV6-5

CDR3: CASSEVAGAVFF
DNA: TGTGCCAGCAGCGAGGTAGCGGGGGCGGTTTTCTTC
J: TRBJ2-1
D: TRBD2
size: -
V: TRBV11-1

CDR3: CAWSVRERNTEAFF
DNA: TGTGCCTGGAGTGTACGGGAGAGGAACACTGAAGCTTTCTTT
J: TRBJ1-1
D: -
size: few
V: TRBV30

CDR3: CASRGGQGTYNEQFF
DNA: TGTGCCAGCAGGGGCGGACAGGGTACCTACAATGAGCAGTTCTTC
J: TRBJ2-1
D: TRBD1
size: -
V: TRBV6-2/TRBV6-3

CDR3: CASSFNGDNEKLFF
DNA: TGTGCCAGCAGCTTTAACGGAGATAATGAAAAACTGTTTTTT
J: TRBJ1-4
D: -
size: -
V: TRBV11-3

CDR3: CASSQDRGYEQYF
DNA: TGTGCCAGCAGCCAAGACAGGGGCTACGAGCAGTACTTC
J: TRBJ2-7
D: -
size: once
V: TRBV4-2

CDR3: CSATLAGGSNEQFF
DNA: TGCAGCGCCACACTAGCGGGAGGGTCCAATGAGCAGTTCTTC
J: TRBJ2-1
D: TRBD2
size: -
V: TRBV29-1

CDR3: CASSYSGQGNTIYF
DNA: TGTGCCAGCAGTTACTCGGGACAGGGAAACACCATATATTTT
J: TRBJ1-3
D: TRBD1
size: -
V: TRBV6-5

CDR3: CASSFGQGYEQYF
DNA: TGTGCCAGTAGTTTCGGACAGGGGTACGAGCAGTACTTC
J: TRBJ2-7
D: TRBD1
size: -
V: TRBV19

CDR3: CASSSGTTQTF
DNA: TGCGCCTCGTCCTCCGGGACAACACAGACCTTT
J: TRBJ2-3
D: -
size: -
V: TRBV24-1

CDR3: CSPTNAITGELFF
DNA: TGCAGCCCGACCAACGCAATCACCGGGGAGCTGTTTTTT
J: TRBJ2-2
D: -
size: -
V: TRBV20-1

CDR3: CSVEEGLEQYF
DNA: TGCAGCGTTGAAGAGGGCCTCGAGCAGTACTTC
J: TRBJ2-7
D: -
size: -
V: TRBV29-1

CDR3: CSIETSGSLNEQYF
DNA: TGCAGTATAGAAACCAGCGGGAGTCTCAACGAGCAGTACTTC
J: TRBJ2-7
D: TRBD2
size: -
V: TRBV20-1

CDR3: CASSWGTTYNEQFF
DNA: TGTGCCAGCAGTTGGGGGACTACATACAATGAGCAGTTCTTC
J: TRBJ2-1
D: TRBD2
size: -
V: TRBV6-2/TRBV6-3